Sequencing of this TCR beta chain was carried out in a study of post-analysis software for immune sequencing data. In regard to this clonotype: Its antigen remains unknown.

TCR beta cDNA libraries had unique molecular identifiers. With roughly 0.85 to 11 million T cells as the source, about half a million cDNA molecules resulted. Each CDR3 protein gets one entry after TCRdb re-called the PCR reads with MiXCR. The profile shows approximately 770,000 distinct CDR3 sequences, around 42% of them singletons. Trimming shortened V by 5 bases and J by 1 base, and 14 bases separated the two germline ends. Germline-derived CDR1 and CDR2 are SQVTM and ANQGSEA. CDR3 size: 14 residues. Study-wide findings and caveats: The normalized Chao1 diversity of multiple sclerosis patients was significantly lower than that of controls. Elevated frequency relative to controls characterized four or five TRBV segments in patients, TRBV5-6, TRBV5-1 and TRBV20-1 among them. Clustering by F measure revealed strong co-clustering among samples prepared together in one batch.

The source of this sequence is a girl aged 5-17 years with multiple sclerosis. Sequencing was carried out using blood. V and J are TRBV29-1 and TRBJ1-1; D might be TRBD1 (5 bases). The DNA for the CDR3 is TGCAGCGTTCTTGTGGGCGGGGGGAACACTGAAGCTTTCTTT. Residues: CSVLVGGGNTEAFF.